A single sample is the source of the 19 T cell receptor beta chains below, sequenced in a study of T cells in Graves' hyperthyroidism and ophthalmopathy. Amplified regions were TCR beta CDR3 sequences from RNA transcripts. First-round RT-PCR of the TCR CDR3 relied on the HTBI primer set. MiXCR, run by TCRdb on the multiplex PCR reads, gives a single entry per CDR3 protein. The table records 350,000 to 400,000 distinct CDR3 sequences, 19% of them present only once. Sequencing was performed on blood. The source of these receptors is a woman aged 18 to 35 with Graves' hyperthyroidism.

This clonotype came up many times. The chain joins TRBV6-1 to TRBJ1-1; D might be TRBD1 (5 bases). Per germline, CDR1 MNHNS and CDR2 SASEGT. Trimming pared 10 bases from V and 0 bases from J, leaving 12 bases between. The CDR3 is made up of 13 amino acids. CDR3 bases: TGTGCCACGGGGCACAGCTTGAACACTGAAGCTTTCTTT. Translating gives CATGHSLNTEAFF.

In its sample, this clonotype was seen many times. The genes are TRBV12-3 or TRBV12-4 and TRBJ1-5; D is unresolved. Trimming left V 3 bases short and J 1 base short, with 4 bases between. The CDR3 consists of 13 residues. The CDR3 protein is CASSLGSNQPQHF. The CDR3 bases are TGTGCCAGCAGTTTGGGCAGCAATCAGCCCCAGCATTTT.

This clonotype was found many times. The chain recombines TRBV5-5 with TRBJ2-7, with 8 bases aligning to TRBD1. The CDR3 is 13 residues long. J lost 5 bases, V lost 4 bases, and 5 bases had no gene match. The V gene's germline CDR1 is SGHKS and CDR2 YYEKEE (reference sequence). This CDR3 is CASSRTGPHEQYF. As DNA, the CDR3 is TGTGCCAGCAGCCGGACAGGGCCCCACGAGCAGTACTTC.

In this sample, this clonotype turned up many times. CDR3 residues: CSATSNTEAFF. Written as DNA, the CDR3 is TGCAGTGCTACCAGTAACACTGAAGCTTTCTTT. V is TRBV20-1 and J is TRBJ1-1; D not resolved. Germline CDR1 reads DFQATT; CDR2 reads SNEGSKA (reference sequence). V gave up 4 bases and J gave up 2 bases, with 5 bases separating them. The CDR3 has 11 amino acids.

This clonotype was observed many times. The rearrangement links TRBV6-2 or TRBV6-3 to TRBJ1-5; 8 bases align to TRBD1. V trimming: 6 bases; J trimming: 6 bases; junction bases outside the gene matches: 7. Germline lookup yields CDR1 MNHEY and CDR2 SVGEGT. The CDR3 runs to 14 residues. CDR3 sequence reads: CASRSQGASQPQHF. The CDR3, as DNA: TGTGCCAGCAGATCTCAGGGGGCTTCTCAGCCCCAGCATTTT.

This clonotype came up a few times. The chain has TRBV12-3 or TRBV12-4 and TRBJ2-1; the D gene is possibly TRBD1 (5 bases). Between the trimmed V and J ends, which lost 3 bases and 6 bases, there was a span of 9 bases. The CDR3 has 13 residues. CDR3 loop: CASSLEGVNEQFF. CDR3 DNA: TGTGCCAGCAGTTTGGAAGGGGTCAATGAGCAGTTCTTC.

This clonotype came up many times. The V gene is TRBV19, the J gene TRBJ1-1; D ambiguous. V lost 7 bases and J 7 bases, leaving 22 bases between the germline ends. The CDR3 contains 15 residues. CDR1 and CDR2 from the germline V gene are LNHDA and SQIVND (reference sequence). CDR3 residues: CASTQYKDSGYEAFF. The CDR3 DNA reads TGTGCCAGTACCCAGTATAAGGATAGCGGGTATGAAGCTTTCTTT.

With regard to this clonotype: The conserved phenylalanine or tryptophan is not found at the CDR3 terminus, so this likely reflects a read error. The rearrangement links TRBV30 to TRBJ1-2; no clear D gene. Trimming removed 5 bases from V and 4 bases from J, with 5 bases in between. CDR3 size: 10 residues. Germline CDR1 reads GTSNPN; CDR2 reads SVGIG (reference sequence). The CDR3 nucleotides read TGTGCCTGGCACGGCTATGGCTACACCGTC. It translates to CAWHGYGYTV.

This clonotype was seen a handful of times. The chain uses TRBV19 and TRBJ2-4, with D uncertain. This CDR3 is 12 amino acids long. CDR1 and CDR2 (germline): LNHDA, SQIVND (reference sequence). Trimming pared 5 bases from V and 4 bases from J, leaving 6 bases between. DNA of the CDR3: TGTGCCAGTAGTCCCCGGAAAAACATTCAGTACTTC. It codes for CASSPRKNIQYF. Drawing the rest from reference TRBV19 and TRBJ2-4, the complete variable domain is DGGITQSPKYLFRKEGQNVTLSCEQNLNHDAMYWYRQDPGQGLRLIYYSQIVNDFQKGDIAEGYSVSREKKESFPLTVTSAQKNPTAFYLCASSPRKNIQYFGAGTRLSVL.

The CDR3 sequence is CASSPERGRTGELFF. The CDR3 DNA sequence: TGTGCCAGCAGTCCCGAGCGGGGGCGCACCGGGGAGCTGTTTTTT. The chain carries TRBV9 and TRBJ2-2; 8 bases are shared with TRBD2. Losses at the gene ends were 5 bases for V and 4 bases for J; bases not matched to a gene: 7. CDR3 length equals 15 residues. The germline CDR1 and CDR2 sequences are SGDLS and YYNGEE.

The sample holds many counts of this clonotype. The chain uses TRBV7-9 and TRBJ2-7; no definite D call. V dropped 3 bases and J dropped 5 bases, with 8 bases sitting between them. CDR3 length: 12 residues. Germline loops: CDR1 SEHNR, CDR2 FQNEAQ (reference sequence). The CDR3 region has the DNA TGTGCCAGCAGCTTTTCCGCCCACGAGCAGTACTTC. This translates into CASSFSAHEQYF.

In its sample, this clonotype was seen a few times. The CDR3 region has the DNA TGTGCCAGCTCACCAGGGGGTGAAAAACTGTTTTTT. Translated, it gives CASSPGGEKLFF. The chain recombines TRBV18 with TRBJ1-4; possibly TRBD1 for D (5 bases). The CDR3 contains 12 residues. The germline V gene encodes CDR1 KGHSH and CDR2 LQKENI. Trimming removed 2 bases at V and 7 bases at J, with 5 bases between.

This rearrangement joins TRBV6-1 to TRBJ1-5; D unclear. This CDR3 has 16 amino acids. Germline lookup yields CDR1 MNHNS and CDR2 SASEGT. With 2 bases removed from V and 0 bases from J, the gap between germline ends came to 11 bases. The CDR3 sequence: CASSEPGFYSNQPQHF. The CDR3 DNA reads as TGTGCCAGCAGTGAACCGGGTTTTTATAGCAATCAGCCCCAGCATTTT.

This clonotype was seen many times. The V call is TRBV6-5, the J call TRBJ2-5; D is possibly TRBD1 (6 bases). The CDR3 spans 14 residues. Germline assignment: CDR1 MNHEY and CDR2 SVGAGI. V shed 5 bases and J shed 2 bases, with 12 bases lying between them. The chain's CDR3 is CASSNRASQETQYF. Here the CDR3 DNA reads TGTGCCAGCAGTAACAGGGCCTCGCAAGAGACCCAGTACTTC.

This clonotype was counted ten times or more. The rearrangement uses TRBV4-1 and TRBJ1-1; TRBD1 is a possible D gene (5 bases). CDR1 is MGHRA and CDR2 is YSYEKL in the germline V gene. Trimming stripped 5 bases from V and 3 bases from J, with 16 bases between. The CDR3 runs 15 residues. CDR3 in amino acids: CASSLTPRGDTEAFF. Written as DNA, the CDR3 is TGCGCCAGCAGCTTGACTCCTCGAGGGGACACTGAAGCTTTCTTT.

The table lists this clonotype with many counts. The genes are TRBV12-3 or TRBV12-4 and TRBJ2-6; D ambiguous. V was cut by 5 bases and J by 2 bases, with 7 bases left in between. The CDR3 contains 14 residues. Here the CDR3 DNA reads TGTGCCAGCAGTCCCCGAACTGGGGCCAACGTCCTGACTTTC. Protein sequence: CASSPRTGANVLTF.

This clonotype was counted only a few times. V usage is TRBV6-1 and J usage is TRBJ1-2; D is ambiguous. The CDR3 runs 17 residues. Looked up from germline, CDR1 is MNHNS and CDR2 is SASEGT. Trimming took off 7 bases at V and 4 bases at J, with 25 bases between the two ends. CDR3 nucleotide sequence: TGTGCCAGCAAAGGTTTTCGGATCAAGCGGTTGTCCTATGGCTACACCTTC. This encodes CASKGFRIKRLSYGYTF.

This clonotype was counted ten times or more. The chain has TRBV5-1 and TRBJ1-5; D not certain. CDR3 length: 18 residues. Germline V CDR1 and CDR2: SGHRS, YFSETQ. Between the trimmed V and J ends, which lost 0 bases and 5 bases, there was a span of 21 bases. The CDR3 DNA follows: TGCGCCAGCAGCTTGGTTAGGTTTGGCTACCTACTTCATCAGCCCCAGCATTTT. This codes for CASSLVRFGYLLHQPQHF.

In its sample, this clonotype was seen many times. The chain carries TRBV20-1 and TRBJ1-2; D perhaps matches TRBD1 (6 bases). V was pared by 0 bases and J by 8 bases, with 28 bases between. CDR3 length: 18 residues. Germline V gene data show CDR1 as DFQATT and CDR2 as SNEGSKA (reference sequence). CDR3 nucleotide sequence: TGCAGTGCTAGAGATAACGTTATTGGTGGACAGCTCCGTCGGGGCTACACCTTC. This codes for CSARDNVIGGQLRRGYTF.